This T cell receptor beta chain stems from a study of T cell responses to AZD1222 COVID-19 vaccine. Study findings and constraints: Per reports, nearly half of all spike-specific TCRs target regions that are unmutated in variants. Mostly white British, mostly female donors; authors suggested clonal diversity may be underestimated. Baseline serostatus was positive in only six AZD1222 recipients.

The CDR3 loop spans 15 amino acids. Germline loops: CDR1 SNHLY, CDR2 FYNNEI. V lost 4 bases to trimming and J lost 3 bases, with 13 bases between them. The method was immunoSEQ multiplex PCR; TCRdb's version includes in-frame clones alone and lacks a portion of them. The sample shows roughly 200,000 clones, 93% of them seen only once. A word on this clone: Antigen unknown.

This chain joins TRBV2 and TRBJ1-3, with TRBD1 as a possible D gene (5 bases). The TCR was taken from an adult in good health. The specimen comprised peripheral blood, sampled on day 0 of MenACWY control vaccination. CDR3 in amino acids: CASSVGVLDGNTIYF. As DNA, the CDR3 is TGTGCCAGCAGTGTGGGGGTTCTGGATGGAAACACCATATATTTT.